The source of this TCR beta chain is a study of PD-1 blockade in classical Hodgkin lymphoma. Only in-frame clones appear in the TCRdb table, and some are missing; sequencing was by immunoSEQ multiplex PCR. The top ten clones hold 2.5% to 3.5% of a sample with some 96,000 clones, roughly 92% of them seen once. All the patients suffered relapse after autologous stem cell transplantation, and brentuximab vedotin exposure differed. The germline V gene has CDR1 LGHNA and CDR2 YNFKEQ. The CDR3 is 14 residues long. V shed 4 bases and J shed 7 bases, with 17 bases lying between them. The sequencing here drew on peripheral blood mononuclear cells (PBMCs), taken at baseline. The origin of this receptor is a human donor with classical Hodgkin lymphoma. The V call is TRBV4-2, the J call TRBJ2-7; D is perhaps TRBD1 (6 bases). The CDR3 protein is CASSRRGQGREQYF. The CDR3 region has the DNA TGTGCCAGCAGCCGTAGGGGCCAGGGGAGAGAGCAGTACTTC.